Each of the 15 T cell receptor beta chains below was sequenced from the same sample in a study of T cell responses to AZD1222 COVID-19 vaccine (TCRdb year 2021). Library preparation employed the immunoSEQ multiplex PCR assay. As stored in TCRdb, this immuneACCESS dataset retains in-frame rearrangements with V and J assigned. A fraction of the clones does not appear; measured against another copy, unresolved V genes explain less than half of the discrepancy, and the remainder lacks a known reason. The sample contains 170,000 or so clones, about 90% of them found a single time. Less than 3% of the sample rests with the top ten. The sample's time point label, decoded: baseline before first vaccination. Sequencing was performed on peripheral blood, taken on day 0 of AZD1222 vaccination. These receptors originate from an adult in good health.

This chain uses TRBV30 with TRBJ1-3, with D perhaps TRBD1 (6 bases). Germline CDR1 is GTSNPN and CDR2 is SVGIG (reference sequence). The V and J ends lost 3 bases and 0 bases respectively, with 12 bases between them. The CDR3 has 15 residues. CDR3 amino acids: CAWRRRTDSGNTIYF. The CDR3, as DNA: TGTGCCTGGAGGAGGCGGACAGACTCTGGAAACACCATATATTTT.

The chain joins TRBV30 to TRBJ1-4; D may be TRBD1 (5 bases). Germline assignment: CDR1 GTSNPN and CDR2 SVGIG (reference sequence). With 8 bases removed from V and 6 bases from J, the gap between germline ends came to 22 bases. This CDR3 is built from 15 residues. DNA of the CDR3: TGTGCCCGGTCATCCGGGCAGGGATCTTATGAAAAACTGTTTTTT. Its translation is CARSSGQGSYEKLFF. Complete variable domain (other parts from reference TRBV30 and TRBJ1-4): SQTIHQWPATLVQPVGSPLSLECTVEGTSNPNLYWYRQAAGRGLQLLFYSVGIGQISSEVPQNLSASRPQDRQFILSSKKLLLSDSGFYLCARSSGQGSYEKLFFGSGTQLSVL.

This clone was seen more than once but under ten times. The chain couples TRBV11-2 to TRBJ2-3; 12 bases fit TRBD2. The ends lost 4 bases at V and 6 bases at J; junction bases unmatched: 14. The CDR3 totals 18 residues. Per the germline V gene, CDR1 is SGHAT and CDR2 is FQNNGV. The CDR3 coding sequence is TGTGCCAGCAGCTCCCGACCGACTAGCGGGAGAGGTATTGATACGCAGTATTTT. This codes for CASSSRPTSGRGIDTQYF.

CDR3 DNA sequence: TGTGCCAGCAGCTTTAGTGGGGAGGCTGAAGCTTTCTTT. Its translation is CASSFSGEAEAFF. V usage is TRBV7-9 and J usage is TRBJ1-1; D unclear. CDR1 is SEHNR, CDR2 FQNEAQ, per germline (reference sequence). Between the trimmed V and J ends, which lost 3 bases and 6 bases, there was a span of 11 bases. The CDR3 covers 13 residues.

The V call is TRBV6-5, the J call TRBJ1-4, with D hard to call. The CDR3 consists of 13 residues. Germline assignment: CDR1 MNHEY and CDR2 SVGAGI. Trimming shortened V by 0 bases and J by 11 bases, and 10 bases separated the two germline ends. The CDR3 sequence is CASSYSRWEKLFF. In DNA form, the CDR3 reads TGTGCCAGCAGTTACTCGAGATGGGAGAAACTGTTTTTT.

The chain joins TRBV7-3 to TRBJ1-1; D may be TRBD1 (6 bases). This CDR3 has 15 amino acids. Trimming stripped 1 base from V and 2 bases from J, with 11 bases between. Germline CDR1 reads SGHTA; CDR2 reads FQGTGA. The chain's CDR3 is CASSLIRGQNTEAFF. The CDR3 region has the DNA TGTGCCAGCAGCTTAATCAGGGGCCAAAACACTGAAGCTTTCTTT.

The CDR3 DNA reads as TGCGCCAGCAGCCAAGAAAGAGGGGGCAATTCACCCCTCCACTTT. Translation: CASSQERGGNSPLHF. V and J are TRBV4-1 and TRBJ1-6, with 7 bases identical to TRBD1. This CDR3 spans 15 amino acids. CDR1 MGHRA and CDR2 YSYEKL come from the germline V gene. V shed 0 bases and J 7 bases; nucleotides not matched to a gene: 3.

This clone was found once. This chain joins TRBV19 and TRBJ2-7; the D gene is possibly TRBD2 (6 bases). Trimming left V 3 bases short and J 1 base short, with 13 bases between. This CDR3 region has 15 residues. Germline CDR1 and CDR2: LNHDA and SQIVND (reference sequence). The CDR3 DNA sequence: TGTGCCAGTAGTATCCCCGGGACTCTATCCTACGAGCAGTACTTC. This gives the protein CASSIPGTLSYEQYF.

The gene calls are TRBV21-1 and TRBJ2-1. TRBV21-1 is a listed pseudogene. This CDR3 is 16 amino acids long. The chain's CDR3 is CASRGMVAPSYNEQFF. CDR3 coding DNA: TGTGCCAGCAGGGGGATGGTAGCCCCCTCCTACAATGAGCAGTTCTTC.

The rearrangement uses TRBV9 and TRBJ2-3, with 12 positions matching TRBD2. CDR3 size: 17 residues. Per the germline V gene, CDR1 is SGDLS and CDR2 is YYNGEE. With 0 bases clipped from V and 4 bases from J, the junction kept 6 bases outside the gene matches. The CDR3 coding sequence is TGTGCCAGCAGCGTAGGCAATCTAGCGGGAGGGTCAGATACGCAGTATTTT. It yields the protein CASSVGNLAGGSDTQYF.

Points on this clone: At the DNA level, this CDR3 is encoded by other sequences in the same sample as well. The chain links TRBV7-9 to TRBJ2-7; D not certain. The CDR3 runs to 11 residues. Deletions cut 0 bases from V and 7 bases from J, with 4 bases between. Per germline, CDR1 SEHNR and CDR2 FQNEAQ (reference sequence). CDR3 nucleotides: TGTGCCAGCAGCTTAGCCGGGGAGCAGTACTTC. Protein product: CASSLAGEQYF.

The gene calls are TRBV6-5 and TRBJ2-7; D is unclear. CDR1 MNHEY and CDR2 SVGAGI come from the germline V gene. This CDR3 is 16 amino acids long. V was cut by 0 bases and J by 3 bases, with 15 bases left in between. The chain's CDR3 is CASSYSNQDLNYEQYF. The DNA for the CDR3 is TGTGCCAGCAGTTACTCGAACCAGGACCTGAACTACGAGCAGTACTTC.

The rearrangement links TRBV10-3 to TRBJ1-2, with D perhaps TRBD1 (5 bases). The CDR3 sequence is 15 residues long. CDR1 and CDR2 from the germline V gene are ENHRY and SYGVKD. V was cut by 8 bases and J by 4 bases, with 20 bases left in between. CDR3 in DNA: TGTGCCATCTCAGAGGGCGGGGGACGCTTCTATGGCTACACCTTC. This sequence encodes CAISEGGGRFYGYTF.

The rearrangement uses TRBV11-2 and TRBJ1-2, with D tentatively TRBD1 (6 bases). Germline lookup yields CDR1 SGHAT and CDR2 FQNNGV. The V gene lost 1 base and the J gene lost 7 bases, with 10 bases spanning the gap. The CDR3 has 13 amino acids. The CDR3 is CASSLAGGAGYTF. The CDR3, as DNA: TGTGCCAGCAGCTTAGCGGGGGGGGCTGGCTACACCTTC.

The chain couples TRBV5-4 to TRBJ2-1; 8 bases are a match to TRBD2. J lost 10 bases, V lost 2 bases, and 14 bases had no gene match. Germline CDR1 SGHNT, CDR2 YYREEE (reference sequence). The CDR3 has 16 residues. This CDR3 reads CASSFQGGRSLIEQFF. In DNA form, the CDR3 reads TGTGCCAGCAGCTTCCAGGGCGGGAGGTCCCTTATCGAGCAGTTCTTC.